This T cell receptor (beta chain) was found in a study of blood T cell repertoires in COVID-19. Study details: COVID-19 samples, acute and convalescent, were from the United States, Italy and Spain.

Generated by immunoSEQ multiplex PCR, the TCRdb table keeps only in-frame clones and is missing some. The sample contains roughly 220,000 clones, just over 85% of which appear only once. The length of the CDR3 is 16 residues. The V and J ends lost 5 bases and 7 bases, in that order; junction bases with no gene match: 9. Per the germline V gene, CDR1 is MDHEN and CDR2 is SYDVKM. Sequencing was performed on peripheral blood. The sequence was collected from a man at least 80 years old with acute or convalescent COVID-19. This chain uses TRBV28 with TRBJ1-6; 9 bases agree with TRBD1. As DNA, the CDR3 is TGTGCCAGCAGTACCGGGACAGGGAATCGGAATTCACCCCTCCACTTT. Amino acids: CASSTGTGNRNSPLHF.